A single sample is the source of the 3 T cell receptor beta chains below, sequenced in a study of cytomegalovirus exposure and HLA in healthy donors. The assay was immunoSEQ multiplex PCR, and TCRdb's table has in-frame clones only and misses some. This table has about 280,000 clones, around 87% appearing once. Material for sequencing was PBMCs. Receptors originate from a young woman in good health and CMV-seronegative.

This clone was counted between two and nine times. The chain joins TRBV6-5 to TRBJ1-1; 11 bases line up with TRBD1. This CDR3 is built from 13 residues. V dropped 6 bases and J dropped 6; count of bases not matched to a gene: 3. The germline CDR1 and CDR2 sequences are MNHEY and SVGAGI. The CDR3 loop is CASRGQGGSEAFF. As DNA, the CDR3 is TGTGCCAGCAGGGGACAGGGGGGATCTGAAGCTTTCTTT.

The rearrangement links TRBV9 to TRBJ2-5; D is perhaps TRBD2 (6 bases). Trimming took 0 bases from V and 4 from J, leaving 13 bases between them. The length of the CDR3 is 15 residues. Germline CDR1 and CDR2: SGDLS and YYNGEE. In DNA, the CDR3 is TGTGCCAGCAGCGTAGTGGGGAGAGCGGGAGAGACCCAGTACTTC. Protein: CASSVVGRAGETQYF.

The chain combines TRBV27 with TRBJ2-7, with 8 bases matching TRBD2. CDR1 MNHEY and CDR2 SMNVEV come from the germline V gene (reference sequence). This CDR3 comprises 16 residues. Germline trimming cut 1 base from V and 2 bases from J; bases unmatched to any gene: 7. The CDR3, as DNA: TGTGCCAGCAGTTTATGGCTAGCGGGCGCTCCCTACGAGCAGTACTTC. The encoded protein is CASSLWLAGAPYEQYF.